What follows are 29 T cell receptor beta chains derived from one specimen sequenced in a study of regulatory T cells in long-lasting Graves disease (dated by TCRdb to the early 2020s). Library construction relied on multiplex PCR. These reads were obtained on an Illumina HiSeq 4000. CDR3 regions were amplified by Arm-PCR with iRepertoire HTBI primers to construct TCR beta libraries. The public sequencing data were trimmed at Q25 with fastp and processed into clonotypes with MiXCR by TCRdb, which kept only in-frame beta chains. Rows with a matching CDR3 protein are joined into one entry that keeps the most common DNA and genes. The sample table shows around 400,000 distinct CDR3 sequences, and roughly a fifth are seen once. The ten largest clonotypes hold roughly 13% of the sample. Reading the label with the study, this specimen's time point is: persistent/refractory GD, antithyroid drugs over 5 years with positive TRAb. For both TCR sequencing and RNA sequencing, RNA was extracted from PBMCs in TRIzol.

Sample: peripheral blood mononuclear cells (PBMCs), taken when the disease was refractory, from a patient treated with antithyroid drugs. The origin of the receptors is a female donor with Graves disease.

This clonotype was observed many times. V and J are TRBV7-8 and TRBJ1-1; D gene ambiguous. Trimming stripped 6 bases from V and 1 base from J, with 9 bases between. The germline gives CDR1 SGHVS, CDR2 FQNEAQ. CDR3 length equals 13 residues. CDR3 sequence reads: CASRLDRNTEAFF. CDR3 coding DNA: TGTGCCAGCAGGTTGGACCGGAACACTGAAGCTTTCTTT.

A word on this clonotype: This may come from a read error, since a much larger clone is one base off. The gene calls are TRBV11-1 and TRBJ2-4; 7 nucleotides align to TRBD1. The CDR3 is 17 residues long. V was pared by 4 bases and J by 3 bases, with 12 bases of the junction left unmatched. CDR1 and CDR2 (germline): SGHAT, FQDESV (reference sequence). The DNA of the CDR3 is TGTGCCAGCAGCTCATCGGACAGGCCCCTAGTCAAAAACATTCAGTACTTC. It translates to CASSSSDRPLVKNIQYF. The full variable domain, completed using reference TRBV11-1 and TRBJ2-4, is EAEVAQSPRYKITEKSQAVAFWCDPISGHATLYWYRQILGQGPELLVQFQDESVVDDSQLPKDRFSAERLKGVDSTLKIQPAELGDSAMYLCASSSSDRPLVKNIQYFGAGTRLSVL.

The gene calls are TRBV27 and TRBJ2-6; D tentatively fits TRBD1 or TRBD2 (5 bases each). Germline lookup yields CDR1 MNHEY and CDR2 SMNVEV (reference sequence). This CDR3 has 15 residues. Trimming took off 5 bases at V and 5 bases at J, with 13 bases between the two ends. The CDR3 bases are TGTGCCAGCAGTAGCCTTGAGGGGAGGGCCAACGTCCTGACTTTC. Translation gives CASSSLEGRANVLTF.

The chain has TRBV12-5 and TRBJ2-3; D is possibly TRBD1 (5 bases). The germline V gene encodes CDR1 LGHNT and CDR2 FRNRAP. This CDR3 is built from 15 residues. V was shortened by 2 bases and J by 7 bases, with 16 bases between the two germline ends. The chain's CDR3 is CASGLSTEGVNTQYF. CDR3 DNA: TGTGCTAGTGGTTTGTCAACGGAAGGGGTAAATACGCAGTATTTT.

This clonotype was counted many times. The rearrangement uses TRBV11-2 and TRBJ2-2; D is unresolved. Trimming took off 1 base at V and 6 bases at J, with 9 bases between the two ends. CDR1 is SGHAT and CDR2 is FQNNGV in the germline V gene. The CDR3 extends over 14 amino acids. Here the CDR3 DNA reads TGTGCCAGCAGCTTAGGGGGAAGACCCGGGGAGCTGTTTTTT. This codes for CASSLGGRPGELFF.

This clonotype showed up just a few times. V gene TRBV20-1 combines with J gene TRBJ2-7; D is perhaps TRBD2 (6 bases). This CDR3 is built from 12 residues. V dropped 6 bases and J dropped 1 base, with 10 bases sitting between them. Germline V gives CDR1 DFQATT, CDR2 SNEGSKA (reference sequence). CDR3 region: CSAWRGSYEQYF. The CDR3 region has the DNA TGCAGTGCGTGGCGGGGATCCTACGAGCAGTACTTC.

This clonotype was seen a handful of times. The CDR3 DNA is TGTGCCTGGAGGGTGACAGCGACCTCTGGGGCCAACGTCCTGACTTTC. Its protein is CAWRVTATSGANVLTF. The genes are TRBV30 and TRBJ2-6, with D perhaps matching TRBD1 (5 bases). CDR1 GTSNPN and CDR2 SVGIG come from the germline V gene (reference sequence). V lost 3 bases and J lost 0, with 12 bases in between. This CDR3 contains 16 residues.

The chain combines TRBV3-1 with TRBJ2-1; 9 positions agree with TRBD1. CDR1 is LGHDT, CDR2 YNNKEL, per germline (reference sequence). The CDR3 has 15 residues. Germline trimming cut 3 bases from V and 4 bases from J; bases unmatched to any gene: 4. The CDR3 nucleotides are TGTGCCAGCAGCCACTGGACAGGGGAATACAATGAGCAGTTCTTC. Translated, it gives CASSHWTGEYNEQFF.

The chain has TRBV25-1 and TRBJ2-6; D gene ambiguous. The CDR3 has 20 amino acids. Trimming removed 0 bases at V and 0 bases at J, with 18 bases between. Germline V CDR1 and CDR2: MGHDK, SYGVNS. The CDR3 loop reads CASSEYFPLSATSGANVLTF. DNA for the CDR3: TGTGCCAGCAGTGAATATTTTCCCCTCTCGGCCACCTCTGGGGCCAACGTCCTGACTTTC. The whole variable domain, filled in from reference TRBV25-1 and TRBJ2-6, reads EADIYQTPRYLVIGTGKKITLECSQTMGHDKMYWYQQDPGMELHLIHYSYGVNSTEKGDLSSESTVSRIRTEHFPLTLESARPSHTSQYLCASSEYFPLSATSGANVLTFGAGSRLTVL.

The chain joins TRBV9 to TRBJ2-6; D not certain. The CDR3 covers 16 residues. Looked up from germline, CDR1 is SGDLS and CDR2 is YYNGEE. Trimming took off 0 bases at V and 3 bases at J, with 10 bases between the two ends. The CDR3 spells CASSVAGRSGANVLTF. CDR3 DNA sequence: TGTGCCAGCAGCGTAGCAGGCAGGAGTGGGGCCAACGTCCTGACTTTC.

The genes are TRBV7-2 and TRBJ2-7; TRBD2 might be the D (5 bases). The V gene lost 0 bases and the J gene lost 5 bases, with 11 bases spanning the gap. The CDR3 runs to 14 residues. Germline CDR1 reads SGHTA; CDR2 reads FQGNSA. CDR3 region: CASSLAHLAHEQYF. The DNA of the CDR3 is TGTGCCAGCAGCTTAGCGCACCTAGCACACGAGCAGTACTTC.

In its sample, this clonotype was seen many times. As DNA, the CDR3 is TGCGCCAGCAGCCCGGAAGGGGCCTATGGCTACACCTTC. Its protein is CASSPEGAYGYTF. V gene TRBV5-1 combines with J gene TRBJ1-2; tentative D call: TRBD1 (5 bases). Trimming cost V 4 bases and J 4 bases, with 11 bases left between them. The CDR3 loop spans 13 amino acids. The germline CDR1 and CDR2 sequences are SGHRS and YFSETQ. The variable domain in full, with the rest retrieved from reference TRBV5-1 and TRBJ1-2, is KAGVTQTPRYLIKTRGQQVTLSCSPISGHRSVSWYQQTPGQGLQFLFEYFSETQRNKGNFPGRFSGRQFSNSRSEMNVSTLELGDSALYLCASSPEGAYGYTFGSGTRLTVV.

The sample holds a few counts of this clonotype. This chain connects TRBV5-1 to TRBJ2-7; D possibly corresponds to TRBD2 (6 bases). V lost 4 bases and J lost 2, with 13 bases in between. This CDR3 has 14 residues. Germline V CDR1 and CDR2: SGHRS, YFSETQ. The DNA of the CDR3 is TGCGCCAGCAGCCCCTCGGGGGAGGCCTACGAGCAGTACTTC. It yields the protein CASSPSGEAYEQYF.

As concerns this clonotype: The junction departs from the called germline gene at one end, perhaps through a read error. The chain links TRBV27 to TRBJ1-4; unclear D gene. The length of the CDR3 is 13 residues. In germline, CDR1 is MNHEY, CDR2 SMNVEV (reference sequence). The CDR3 reads CASRRQANEKPFF. As DNA, the CDR3 is TGTGCCAGCCGCCGGCAAGCAAATGAAAAACCGTTTTTT.

This clonotype was detected ten times or more. The genes are TRBV20-1 and TRBJ2-7; weak D call: TRBD1 (5 bases). CDR1 and CDR2 from the germline V gene are DFQATT and SNEGSKA (reference sequence). V was trimmed by 0 bases and J by 3 bases, leaving 6 bases between them. The CDR3 has 12 residues. CDR3 nucleotides: TGCAGTGCTAGAGATGACAGCTACGAGCAGTACTTC. Translation gives CSARDDSYEQYF.

The rearrangement joins TRBV25-1 to TRBJ2-2; TRBD1 matches 10 bases. The CDR3 consists of 17 residues. Germline values: CDR1 MGHDK, CDR2 SYGVNS. V was clipped by 6 bases and J by 5 bases; unmatched bases: 12. CDR3 in DNA: TGTGCCAGCAGCAGACCCGGGACAGGGGAGGCGACCGGGGAGCTGTTTTTT. This encodes CASSRPGTGEATGELFF.

This clonotype was picked up a small number of times. One junction end does not reproduce the germline sequence, and a read error may be involved. The gene calls are TRBV2 and TRBJ1-6; 7 bases agree with TRBD1. Germline CDR1 is SNHLY and CDR2 is FYNNEI. There are 14 residues in the CDR3. As DNA, the CDR3 is TGTGCCGGCAGAGGACAGGCTCTTAATTCACCCCTCCACTTT. It specifies CAGRGQALNSPLHF.

This clonotype turned up a few times. The rearrangement links TRBV29-1 to TRBJ2-6; TRBD2 is a possible D gene (5 bases). CDR1 and CDR2 (germline): SQVTM, ANQGSEA. The CDR3 is 17 residues long. Trimming left V 4 bases short and J 1 base short, with 17 bases between. CDR3 coding DNA: TGCAGCGTTGGGCTAGCCCTCTCGGGATCTGGGGCCAACGTCCTGACTTTC. Its protein is CSVGLALSGSGANVLTF.

The V and J genes are TRBV5-1 and TRBJ2-5; D possibly corresponds to TRBD2 (5 bases). Trimming left V 4 bases short and J 2 bases short, with 18 bases between. The CDR3 is 16 residues long. The germline CDR1 and CDR2 sequences are SGHRS and YFSETQ. CDR3 region: CASSPGRLAIQETQYF. The CDR3 bases are TGCGCCAGCAGCCCCGGGCGGCTAGCTATACAAGAGACCCAGTACTTC.

V and J are TRBV6-4 and TRBJ1-3; TRBD1 might be the D (5 bases). Trimming pared 5 bases from V and 0 bases from J, leaving 11 bases between. The CDR3 totals 15 residues. The germline CDR1 and CDR2 sequences are MRHNA and SNTAGT. In DNA, the CDR3 is TGTGCCAGCAGTACGCCCAGGGTCTCTGGAAACACCATATATTTT. Protein sequence: CASSTPRVSGNTIYF.

The table lists this clonotype with many counts. The rearrangement joins TRBV12-3 or TRBV12-4 to TRBJ1-1; D is uncertain. The CDR3 consists of 14 residues. Between the trimmed V and J ends, which lost 6 bases and 0 bases, there was a span of 11 bases. As DNA, the CDR3 is TGTGCCAGCAGCCCTTTGGGTCTGAACACTGAAGCTTTCTTT. It specifies CASSPLGLNTEAFF.

Points on this clonotype: A much more abundant neighbour one base away suggests this may be a read error. The V and J genes are TRBV5-1 and TRBJ2-7; D is possibly TRBD1 (6 bases). The length of the CDR3 is 15 residues. Germline V gene sequence: CDR1 SGHRS, CDR2 YFSETQ. DNA for the CDR3: TGCGCCAGCAGCCCCTCAACAGGGTGGACCTACGATCAGTACTTC. Protein: CASSPSTGWTYDQYF.

Many counts were recorded for this clonotype. V gene TRBV20-1 combines with J gene TRBJ2-5; D not resolved. Germline V lookup: CDR1 DFQATT, CDR2 SNEGSKA (reference sequence). V lost 2 bases, J lost 3 bases, and 4 bases lay in between. The CDR3 loop spans 11 amino acids. CDR3 bases: TGCAGTGCTAGAAGTGAAGAGACCCAGTACTTC. Protein sequence: CSARSEETQYF.

This clonotype has more than one count but fewer than ten. The chain couples TRBV14 to TRBJ2-1; no clear D. Deletions cut 4 bases from V and 5 bases from J, with 9 bases between. Germline V gives CDR1 SGHDN, CDR2 FVKESK. The CDR3 has 13 residues. The CDR3 reads CASSPEVHNEQFF. CDR3 sequence (DNA): TGTGCCAGCAGCCCGGAAGTCCACAATGAGCAGTTCTTC.

This clonotype was seen ten or more times. This chain uses TRBV28 with TRBJ1-5, with a tentative D call TRBD1 (5 bases). The V and J ends lost 3 bases and 5 bases respectively, with 26 bases between them. The CDR3 has 19 amino acids. Germline V gene lookup returns CDR1 MDHEN and CDR2 SYDVKM. The CDR3 region is CASSFIVERGQAAHQPQHF. In DNA form, the CDR3 reads TGTGCCAGCAGTTTTATCGTGGAGAGGGGTCAGGCGGCTCATCAGCCCCAGCATTTT.

In its sample, this clonotype was seen many times. The gene calls are TRBV28 and TRBJ2-5; a possible D gene is TRBD2 (5 bases). The germline V gene has CDR1 MDHEN and CDR2 SYDVKM. This CDR3 comprises 16 residues. V was clipped by 5 bases and J by 4 bases, with 20 bases between them. In DNA, the CDR3 is TGTGCCAGCAGTAAAATACGGGGAGAGATGCGAGAGACCCAGTACTTC. Translation: CASSKIRGEMRETQYF.

The V call is TRBV5-5, the J call TRBJ2-5; 7 bases map to TRBD1. V gave up 4 bases and J gave up 3 bases; unmatched junction bases: 9. Germline loops: CDR1 SGHKS, CDR2 YYEKEE (reference sequence). The CDR3 length is 15 residues. CDR3 nucleotides: TGTGCCAGCAGCATCTCGGGACAGAAAGAAGAGACCCAGTACTTC. This gives the protein CASSISGQKEETQYF.

The table lists this clonotype with many counts. The rearrangement joins TRBV28 to TRBJ2-7, with D uncertain. This CDR3 has 15 residues. CDR1 and CDR2 (germline): MDHEN, SYDVKM. Trimming stripped 5 bases from V and 3 bases from J, with 17 bases between. CDR3 in amino acids: CASSPHRQIFYEQYF. For the CDR3, the DNA is TGTGCCAGCAGTCCACACCGGCAGATTTTCTACGAGCAGTACTTC.

The sample holds many counts of this clonotype. This chain joins TRBV12-3 or TRBV12-4 and TRBJ2-6; a weak D match, TRBD1 (6 bases). The CDR3 consists of 16 residues. The ends were cut back, 5 bases at V and 4 bases at J, with 15 bases in the middle. CDR3: CASSPLQGPGANVLTF. The CDR3 nucleotides read TGTGCCAGCAGTCCACTACAGGGACCAGGGGCCAACGTCCTGACTTTC.